Below are 27 T cell receptor beta chains sequenced from a single sample in a study of T cells in Graves' hyperthyroidism and ophthalmopathy. Amplification of TCR beta CDR3 regions used RNA as the template. TCR CDR3 regions were first amplified by RT-PCR with HTBI primers. TCRdb processed the multiplex PCR reads anew with MiXCR; each CDR3 protein has one entry. There are 500,000 to 600,000 distinct CDR3 sequences in the sample; approximately 44% occur only once, and around a fifth lies in the top ten. Material: peripheral blood or thyroid tissue (not recorded which). Every receptor here comes from an adult woman with Graves' disease, either hyperthyroidism or ophthalmopathy (not recorded which).

There are a few counts of this clonotype. The V gene is TRBV10-3, the J gene TRBJ2-3; a weak D match, TRBD2 (5 bases). Looked up from germline, CDR1 is ENHRY and CDR2 is SYGVKD. Trimming pared 4 bases from V and 4 bases from J, leaving 15 bases between. The CDR3 extends over 15 amino acids. CDR3 amino acids: CAISGSRDRADTQYF. Written as DNA, the CDR3 is TGTGCCATCAGTGGGTCGAGGGATCGGGCAGATACGCAGTATTTT.

This chain connects TRBV2 to TRBJ2-4, with 7 bases fitting TRBD2. Germline lookup yields CDR1 SNHLY and CDR2 FYNNEI. With V trimmed by 10 bases and J by 8 bases, 5 bases remained unmatched. The CDR3 is made up of 11 amino acids. This CDR3 is CATRAGDIQYF. The CDR3 coding sequence is TGTGCCACTCGGGCGGGGGACATTCAGTACTTC.

The chain links TRBV10-3 to TRBJ1-6; possible D gene TRBD1, 5 bases. Germline CDR1 and CDR2: ENHRY and SYGVKD. V lost 0 bases, J lost 8 bases, and 8 bases lay in between. CDR3 length equals 14 residues. The CDR3 nucleotides read TGTGCCATCAGTGAGTCGGACACCCATTCACCCCTCCACTTT. Its translation is CAISESDTHSPLHF.

This clonotype was counted at least ten times. The genes are TRBV9 and TRBJ1-2; D unclear. With 0 bases removed from V and 7 bases from J, the gap between germline ends came to 16 bases. The CDR3 extends over 15 amino acids. The germline CDR1 and CDR2 sequences are SGDLS and YYNGEE. CDR3 DNA sequence: TGTGCCAGCAGCGTAGACGGGGTAGACATCTGTGGCTACACCTTC. It codes for CASSVDGVDICGYTF.

CDR3: CSARGQGARGWNQPQHF. The CDR3 DNA follows: TGCAGTGCTAGAGGACAGGGGGCGAGAGGTTGGAATCAGCCCCAGCATTTT. The chain links TRBV20-1 to TRBJ1-5; 10 positions agree with TRBD1. This CDR3 is 17 amino acids long. The V and J ends lost 1 base and 4 bases, in that order; junction bases with no gene match: 10. The germline V gene has CDR1 DFQATT and CDR2 SNEGSKA (reference sequence).

This clonotype was seen many times. The V and J genes are TRBV15 and TRBJ2-2; D not certain. This CDR3 spans 15 amino acids. Per the germline V gene, CDR1 is LNHNV and CDR2 is YYDKDF (reference sequence). V was shortened by 9 bases and J by 0 bases, with 14 bases between the two germline ends. This chain's CDR3 is CATSARRTNTGELFF. The CDR3 DNA reads TGTGCCACTTCCGCTCGACGGACGAACACCGGGGAGCTGTTTTTT.

V is TRBV2 and J is TRBJ1-2, with TRBD1 matching over 11 bases. With V trimmed by 4 bases and J by 8 bases, 3 bases remained unmatched. The CDR3 consists of 13 residues. Germline loops: CDR1 SNHLY, CDR2 FYNNEI. The CDR3 spells CASSGTGGRGYTF. CDR3 sequence (DNA): TGTGCCAGCAGTGGGACAGGGGGCCGCGGCTACACCTTC.

As concerns this clonotype: Compared with germline, one end of the junction differs, possibly owing to a read error. The rearrangement joins TRBV2 to TRBJ1-1, with 8 bases matching TRBD1. Germline CDR1 SNHLY, CDR2 FYNNEI. The CDR3 covers 13 residues. Here the CDR3 DNA reads TGTGCCAGCAACAACAGGGGGAACACTGAAGCTCTCTTT. Amino acids: CASNNRGNTEALF.

This clonotype came up a few times. This chain links TRBV5-1 with TRBJ2-1; 9 bases are a match to TRBD1. After removal of 3 bases from V and 7 bases from J, the junction contained 5 bases not matched to a gene. The CDR3 spans 14 residues. Germline CDR1 and CDR2: SGHRS and YFSETQ. CDR3 nucleotides: TGCGCCAGCAGCTCGGGACAGGGTTGGAATGAGCAGTTCTTC. It yields the protein CASSSGQGWNEQFF.

This rearrangement joins TRBV29-1 to TRBJ2-5, with 7 bases that match TRBD2. The V gene end was trimmed by 6 bases and the J gene end by 5 bases; junction bases not matched to a gene: 12. Germline CDR1 is SQVTM and CDR2 is ANQGSEA. The CDR3 spans 14 residues. CDR3 residues: CSVGGRGGRETQYF. As DNA, the CDR3 is TGCAGCGTCGGAGGACGGGGAGGGAGGGAGACCCAGTACTTC.

With regard to this clonotype: The germline gene is not matched at one end of the junction; a read error may be the cause. As DNA, the CDR3 is TGCAGTGCCAGAGCAGAGTTACATAGCAATCAGCCCCAGCATTTT. It is translated as CSARAELHSNQPQHF. The V gene is TRBV20-1, the J gene TRBJ1-5; D remains unclear. CDR1 DFQATT and CDR2 SNEGSKA come from the germline V gene (reference sequence). The CDR3 runs 15 residues.

The chain employs TRBV29-1 and TRBJ2-5; TRBD1 agrees at 10 bases. Germline CDR1 and CDR2: SQVTM and ANQGSEA. The CDR3 length is 17 residues. Trimming removed 2 bases from V and 5 bases from J; junction bases left unmatched: 14. The CDR3 bases are TGCAGCGTTGAAAGGGCCTGGGACAGGGGCCTCGGGGAGACCCAGTACTTC. Translated, it gives CSVERAWDRGLGETQYF. The full variable domain, with the rest looked up from reference TRBV29-1 and TRBJ2-5, is SAVISQKPSRDICQRGTSLTIQCQVDSQVTMMFWYRQQPGQSLTLIATANQGSEATYESGFVIDKFPISRPNLTFSTLTVSNMSPEDSSIYLCSVERAWDRGLGETQYFGPGTRLLVL.

This rearrangement joins TRBV29-1 to TRBJ1-2; 12 nucleotides line up with TRBD1. V dropped 8 bases and J dropped 6; count of bases not matched to a gene: 4. CDR3 size: 12 residues. CDR1 SQVTM and CDR2 ANQGSEA come from the germline V gene. CDR3 protein: CSLGDRGHGYTF. DNA for the CDR3: TGCAGCTTGGGGGACAGGGGGCATGGCTACACCTTC.

In DNA form, the CDR3 reads TGTGCCATCAGGGAATCCGGGACAGGGGGCCGTGTGGCCCAGTACTTC. Protein sequence: CAIRESGTGGRVAQYF. The chain employs TRBV10-3 and TRBJ2-5, with 12 nucleotides matching TRBD1. Germline CDR1 is ENHRY and CDR2 is SYGVKD. With V trimmed by 6 bases and J by 9 bases, 14 bases remained unmatched. The CDR3 spans 16 residues.

Remarks on this clonotype: One end of the junction is discordant with germline, which a read error may explain. The V and J genes are TRBV2 and TRBJ2-5; TRBD2 matches 8 bases. Germline V gene lookup returns CDR1 SNHLY and CDR2 FYNNEI. The CDR3 totals 16 residues. The DNA for the CDR3 is TGCGCCAGCAGCCAAGATCAGACTAGCGAGCAAGAGACCCAGTACTTC. It yields the protein CASSQDQTSEQETQYF.

The CDR3 nucleotides are TGTGCCAGCAGTGAAGGAAGGCAGTTTAATTCACCCCTCCACTTT. This gives the protein CASSEGRQFNSPLHF. This rearrangement joins TRBV2 to TRBJ1-6; D remains ambiguous. Trimming shortened V by 1 base and J by 6 bases, and 10 bases separated the two germline ends. This CDR3 has 15 residues. Per germline, CDR1 SNHLY and CDR2 FYNNEI.

This clonotype was recorded many times. This rearrangement joins TRBV15 to TRBJ1-4; 7 bases line up with TRBD1. This CDR3 has 16 amino acids. With 0 bases clipped from V and 5 bases from J, the junction kept 6 bases outside the gene matches. Germline-derived CDR1 and CDR2 are LNHNV and YYDKDF (reference sequence). The CDR3 region has the DNA TGTGCCACCAGCAGAGATAGGGGGCGGGTAAATGAAAAACTGTTTTTT. Translated, it gives CATSRDRGRVNEKLFF.

A single count supports this clonotype. The gene calls are TRBV20-1 and TRBJ2-7, with D unclear. Germline V CDR1 and CDR2: DFQATT, SNEGSKA (reference sequence). The CDR3 contains 12 residues. Trimming cost V 1 base and J 3 bases, with 7 bases left between them. CDR3 residues: CSARVGNYEQYF. The CDR3, as DNA: TGCAGTGCTAGAGTGGGCAACTACGAGCAGTACTTC.

Points on this clonotype: An end of the junction differs from the germline gene, which may be a read error. The V gene is TRBV15, the J gene TRBJ2-2; TRBD2 aligns across 9 bases. CDR3 length equals 15 residues. Germline V CDR1 and CDR2: LNHNV, YYDKDF (reference sequence). CDR3 bases: TGCGCCACCAGCTCGGCGGGAGGGTTGACCGGGGAGCTGTTTTTT. This encodes CATSSAGGLTGELFF.

This clonotype was recorded once. The chain has TRBV7-8 and TRBJ1-2, with 8 bases matching TRBD1. The CDR3 loop spans 15 amino acids. Germline V gives CDR1 SGHVS, CDR2 FQNEAQ. V shed 1 base and J 7 bases; nucleotides not matched to a gene: 8. CDR3 amino acids: CASSLEDRARGGYTF. DNA for the CDR3: TGTGCCAGCAGCTTAGAGGACAGGGCTCGGGGTGGCTACACCTTC.

This clonotype was counted many times. The chain combines TRBV6-6 with TRBJ1-3; no definite D call. Trimming removed 2 bases at V and 0 bases at J, with 5 bases between. The V gene's germline CDR1 is MNHNY and CDR2 SVGAGI (reference sequence). The CDR3 length is 14 residues. As DNA, the CDR3 is TGTGCCAGCAGTTACATACCCTCTGGAAACACCATATATTTT. Its translation is CASSYIPSGNTIYF.

V and J are TRBV10-3 and TRBJ2-5; D might be TRBD1 or TRBD2, each matching 6 bases. Trimming took 4 bases from V and 5 from J, leaving 17 bases between them. The germline V gene has CDR1 ENHRY and CDR2 SYGVKD. CDR3 length equals 15 residues. The CDR3 region is CAISARGDSKETQYF. CDR3 sequence (DNA): TGTGCCATCAGTGCTAGGGGGGACTCCAAGGAGACCCAGTACTTC.

This clonotype appeared many times. The gene calls are TRBV7-2 and TRBJ2-7; no firm D call. The V end lost 2 bases, the J end lost 6 bases, and 14 bases lay between the germline ends. Germline CDR1 is SGHTA and CDR2 is FQGNSA. The CDR3 runs to 14 residues. The CDR3 coding sequence is TGTGCCAGCAGCTTAACCAGCCTTGTGGGCGAGCAGTACTTC. Its protein is CASSLTSLVGEQYF.

About this clonotype: A much larger clone differs from this one at a single base, so this may be a read error. V is TRBV6-1 and J is TRBJ1-1; unclear D gene. There are 16 residues in the CDR3. Germline CDR1 and CDR2: MNHNS and SASEGT. Between the trimmed V and J ends, which lost 7 bases and 2 bases, there was a span of 20 bases. CDR3 in amino acids: CASKVSRARNNTEAFF. The CDR3, as DNA: TGTGCCAGCAAGGTTTCGCGGGCTAGGAACAACACTGAAGCTTTCTTT.

The chain combines TRBV7-2 with TRBJ1-5; maybe TRBD1 (5 bases). V shed 6 bases and J shed 6 bases, with 9 bases lying between them. The CDR3 is 12 residues long. The V gene's germline CDR1 is SGHTA and CDR2 FQGNSA. The CDR3 region has the DNA TGTGCCAGCAGTGGGGGGGGTCAGCCCCAGCATTTT. Translation: CASSGGGQPQHF.

In regard to this clonotype: A much larger clone lies one base from this, so it may be a read error. The gene calls are TRBV20-1 and TRBJ2-2, with 7 bases lining up with TRBD1. The CDR3 length is 18 residues. J was trimmed by 3 bases and V by 4 bases; bases with no gene match: 17. The germline CDR1 and CDR2 sequences are DFQATT and SNEGSKA (reference sequence). CDR3 DNA: TGCAGTGCTACCCCCCATCCTGGGACAGCTACCTACACCGGGGAGCTGTTTTTT. Its translation is CSATPHPGTATYTGELFF.

The chain couples TRBV6-6 to TRBJ2-2, with D maybe TRBD2 (6 bases). Trimming removed 6 bases from V and 4 bases from J, with 24 bases in between. Germline CDR1 and CDR2: MNHNY and SVGAGI (reference sequence). The CDR3 has 18 amino acids. The CDR3 coding sequence is TGTGCCAGCAGCCCGTGGGTTGGCGGGACCACTAGCACCGGGGAGCTGTTTTTT. Translation: CASSPWVGGTTSTGELFF.